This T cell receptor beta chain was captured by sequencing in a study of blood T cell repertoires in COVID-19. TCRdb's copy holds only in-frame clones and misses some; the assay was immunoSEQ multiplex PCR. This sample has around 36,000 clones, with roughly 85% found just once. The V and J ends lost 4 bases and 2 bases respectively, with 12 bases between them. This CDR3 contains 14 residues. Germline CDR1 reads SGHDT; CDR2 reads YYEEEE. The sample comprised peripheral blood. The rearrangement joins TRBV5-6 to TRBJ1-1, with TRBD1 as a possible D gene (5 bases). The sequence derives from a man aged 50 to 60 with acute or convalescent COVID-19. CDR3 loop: CASSPPGINTEAFF. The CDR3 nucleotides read TGTGCCAGCAGCCCTCCAGGGATTAACACTGAAGCTTTCTTT.